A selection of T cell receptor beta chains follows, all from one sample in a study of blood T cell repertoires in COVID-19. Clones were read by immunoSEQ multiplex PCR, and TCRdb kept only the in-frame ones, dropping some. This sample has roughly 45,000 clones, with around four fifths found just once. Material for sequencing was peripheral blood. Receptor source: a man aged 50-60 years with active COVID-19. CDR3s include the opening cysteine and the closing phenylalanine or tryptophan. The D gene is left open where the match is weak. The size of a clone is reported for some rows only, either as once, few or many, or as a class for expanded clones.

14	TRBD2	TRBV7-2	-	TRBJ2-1	CASRTSGGYNEQFF	TGTGCCAGCAGAACGAGCGGGGGCTACAATGAGCAGTTCTTC
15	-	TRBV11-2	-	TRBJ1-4	CASSPPTGSNEKLFF	TGTGCCAGCAGTCCTCCGACAGGCTCTAATGAAAAACTGTTTTTT
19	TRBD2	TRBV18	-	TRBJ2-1	CASSPNLAGGISSYNEQFF	TGTGCCAGCTCACCAAATCTAGCGGGAGGGATAAGCTCCTACAATGAGCAGTTCTTC
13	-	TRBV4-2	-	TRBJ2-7	CASSYQGGGEQYF	TGTGCCAGCAGCTACCAGGGGGGCGGCGAGCAGTACTTC
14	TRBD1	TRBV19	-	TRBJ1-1	CASSATGGWPEAFF	TGTGCCAGTAGTGCCACAGGGGGCTGGCCTGAAGCTTTCTTT
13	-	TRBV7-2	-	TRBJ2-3	CASSPVRVDTQYF	TGTGCCAGCAGCCCTGTTCGGGTGGATACGCAGTATTTT
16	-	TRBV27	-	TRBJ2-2	CASSLITGFRTGELFF	TGTGCCAGCAGTTTAATCACCGGTTTCAGGACCGGGGAGCTGTTTTTT
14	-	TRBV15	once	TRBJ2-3	CATSRDLSTDTQYF	TGTGCCACCAGCAGAGACCTTTCCACAGATACGCAGTATTTT
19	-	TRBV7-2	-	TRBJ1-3	CASSPRTVQGAGSGNTIYF	TGTGCCAGCAGCCCCAGGACCGTACAGGGTGCTGGCTCTGGAAACACCATATATTTT
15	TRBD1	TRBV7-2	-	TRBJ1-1	CASSPDRASSTEAFF	TGTGCCAGCAGCCCCGACAGGGCCTCTTCCACTGAAGCTTTCTTT
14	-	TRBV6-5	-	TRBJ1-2	CASMKQGHNYGYTF	TGTGCCAGCATGAAACAGGGCCATAACTATGGCTACACCTTC
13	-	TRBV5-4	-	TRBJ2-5	CASSMDPRETQYF	TGTGCCAGCAGCATGGACCCGAGAGAGACCCAGTACTTC
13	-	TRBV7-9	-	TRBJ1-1	CASNGQVNTEAFF	TGTGCCAGCAACGGACAAGTGAACACTGAAGCTTTCTTT
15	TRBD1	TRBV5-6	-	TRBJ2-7	CASSSSGQGAYEQYF	TGTGCCAGCAGCTCTTCTGGACAGGGGGCATACGAGCAGTACTTC
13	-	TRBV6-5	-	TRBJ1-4	CASSYTGRGKLFF	TGTGCCAGCAGTTACACCGGTAGGGGAAAACTGTTTTTT
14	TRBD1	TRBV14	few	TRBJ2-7	CASSLGQGFSEQYF	TGTGCCAGCAGCTTAGGACAGGGGTTTTCCGAGCAGTACTTC
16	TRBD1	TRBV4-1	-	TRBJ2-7	CASSHGRGQAFYEQYF	TGCGCCAGCAGCCACGGACGGGGACAGGCCTTCTACGAGCAGTACTTC
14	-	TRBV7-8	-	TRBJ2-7	CASSLAPGLYEQYF	TGTGCCAGCAGCTTAGCGCCCGGACTGTACGAGCAGTACTTC
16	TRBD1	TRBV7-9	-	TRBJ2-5	CASSSTGVGPKETQYF	TGTGCCAGCAGCTCCACAGGGGTTGGCCCTAAAGAGACCCAGTACTTC
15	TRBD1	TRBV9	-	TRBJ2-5	CASSVAGTVGETQYF	TGTGCCAGCAGCGTAGCTGGGACAGTAGGGGAGACCCAGTACTTC
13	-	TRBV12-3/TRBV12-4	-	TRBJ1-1	CASSLVWNTEAFF	TGTGCCAGCAGTTTAGTCTGGAACACTGAAGCTTTCTTT
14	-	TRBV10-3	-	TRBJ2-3	CAISESSGRDTQYF	TGTGCCATCAGTGAGTCGAGTGGGAGGGATACGCAGTATTTT
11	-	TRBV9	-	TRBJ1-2	CASSVGNSYTF	TGTGCCAGCAGCGTAGGAAACAGTTACACCTTC
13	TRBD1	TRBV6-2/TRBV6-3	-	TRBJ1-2	CASSGQDHYGYTF	TGTGCCAGCAGTGGACAGGACCACTATGGCTACACCTTC
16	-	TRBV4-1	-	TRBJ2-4	CASSQVSGQVKNIQYF	TGCGCCAGCAGCCAAGTCTCAGGGCAGGTCAAAAACATTCAGTACTTC
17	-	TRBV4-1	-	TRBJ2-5	CASSQEGGGGSRETQYF	TGCGCCAGCAGCCAAGAGGGAGGAGGGGGCTCTCGAGAGACCCAGTACTTC
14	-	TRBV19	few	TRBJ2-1	CASSGGIPNNEQFF	TGTGCCAGTAGTGGCGGGATTCCGAACAATGAGCAGTTCTTC
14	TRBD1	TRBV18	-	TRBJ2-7	CASSPTGDSYEQYF	TGTGCCAGCTCACCGACAGGGGACTCCTACGAGCAGTACTTC
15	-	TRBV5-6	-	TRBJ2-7	CASSLGTTGAGEQYF	TGTGCCAGCAGCTTGGGGACGACAGGTGCGGGCGAGCAGTACTTC
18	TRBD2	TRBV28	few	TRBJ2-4	CASSLGLAVPFPKNIQYF	TGTGCCAGCAGTTTAGGACTAGCGGTCCCGTTCCCCAAAAACATTCAGTACTTC
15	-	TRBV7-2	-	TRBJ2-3	CASSPNRVSSDTQYF	TGTGCCAGCAGCCCAAACAGGGTTTCTTCTGATACGCAGTATTTT